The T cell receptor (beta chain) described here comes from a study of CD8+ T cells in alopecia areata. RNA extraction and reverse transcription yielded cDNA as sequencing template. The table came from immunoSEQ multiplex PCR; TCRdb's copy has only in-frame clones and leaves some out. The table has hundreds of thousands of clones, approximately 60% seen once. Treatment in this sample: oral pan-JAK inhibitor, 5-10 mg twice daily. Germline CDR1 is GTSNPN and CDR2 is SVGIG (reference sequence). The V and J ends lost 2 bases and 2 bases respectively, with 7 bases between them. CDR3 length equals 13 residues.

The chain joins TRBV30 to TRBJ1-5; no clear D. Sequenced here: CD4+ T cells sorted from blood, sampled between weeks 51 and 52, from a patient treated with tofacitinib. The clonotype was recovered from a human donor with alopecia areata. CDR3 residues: CAWSTEGNQPQHF. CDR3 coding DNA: TGTGCCTGGAGTACGGAGGGCAATCAGCCCCAGCATTTT.